The 30 T cell receptor beta chains below were found in one sample sequenced in a study of blood T cells in healthy people across ages. A second roughly 6 to 11 cycle PCR used barcoded and J-beta primers. TCRdb used MiXCR to reprocess the 5' RACE reads, holding one entry per CDR3 protein. Among around 850,000 distinct CDR3 sequences, approximately 35% were seen once, and the ten largest hold approximately 12%. Sequencing was performed on blood. The receptors stem from a young man in good health.

This clonotype was seen repeatedly, ten times or more. This chain connects TRBV28 to TRBJ2-1; D is ambiguous. This CDR3 region has 12 residues. V lost 6 bases and J lost 4, with 7 bases in between. CDR1 and CDR2 (germline): MDHEN, SYDVKM. The CDR3 loop reads CASRERYNEQFF. The CDR3, as DNA: TGTGCCAGCAGAGAGAGATACAATGAGCAGTTCTTC.

The J gene is TRBJ1-1, the V gene TRBV5-1; the D gene is possibly TRBD1 (5 bases). The CDR3 is 15 residues long. The germline V gene encodes CDR1 SGHRS and CDR2 YFSETQ. The V gene lost 2 bases and the J gene lost 1 base, with 12 bases spanning the gap. The CDR3 bases are TGCGCCAGCAGCTTAGATCGGGGCCCGAACACTGAAGCTTTCTTT. It translates to CASSLDRGPNTEAFF. Drawing the rest from reference TRBV5-1 and TRBJ1-1, the complete variable domain is KAGVTQTPRYLIKTRGQQVTLSCSPISGHRSVSWYQQTPGQGLQFLFEYFSETQRNKGNFPGRFSGRQFSNSRSEMNVSTLELGDSALYLCASSLDRGPNTEAFFGQGTRLTVV.

In this sample, this clonotype turned up many times. The chain is built from TRBV5-1 and TRBJ2-1; no reliable D call. V lost 0 bases and J lost 6, with 10 bases in between. The germline V gene encodes CDR1 SGHRS and CDR2 YFSETQ. There are 14 residues in the CDR3. The CDR3 region is CASSLGYPGNEQFF. The CDR3 nucleotides read TGCGCCAGCAGCTTGGGTTACCCGGGCAATGAGCAGTTCTTC.

This clonotype turned up a few times. The chain links TRBV5-1 to TRBJ2-1, with D possibly matching TRBD1 (6 bases). The DNA end is a closer match to TRBJ2-7, so the J assignment may be wrong. CDR3 size: 14 residues. Germline CDR1 SGHRS, CDR2 YFSETQ. CDR3 DNA sequence: TGCGCCAGCAGCCCCGGGACACAGAACAATGAGCAGTACTTC. It yields the protein CASSPGTQNNEQYF.

There are many counts of this clonotype. DNA for the CDR3: TGTGCCAGCAGCTTAGTCGGTGGGGGGGCCTCTCATGAGCAGTTCTTC. Its translation: CASSLVGGGASHEQFF. The chain links TRBV7-2 to TRBJ2-1; perhaps TRBD2 as D (7 bases). Germline-derived CDR1 and CDR2 are SGHTA and FQGNSA. V gave up 1 base and J gave up 8 bases, with 18 bases separating them. The CDR3 extends over 16 amino acids.

The chain is built from TRBV7-2 and TRBJ1-2; D ambiguous. CDR1 and CDR2 (germline): SGHTA, FQGNSA. This CDR3 comprises 20 residues. The V and J ends lost 3 bases and 8 bases respectively, with 34 bases between them. The CDR3 loop reads CASSFTQPPVDLSRSRGYTF. In nucleotides, the CDR3 is TGTGCCAGCAGCTTCACCCAGCCCCCCGTAGACCTCTCCAGGTCCCGCGGCTACACCTTC.

The sample holds many counts of this clonotype. The chain employs TRBV7-3 and TRBJ2-1; the D is unclear. The V and J ends lost 2 bases and 5 bases respectively, with 10 bases between them. The CDR3 is 14 amino acids. Germline values: CDR1 SGHTA, CDR2 FQGTGA. The CDR3 DNA reads as TGTGCCAGCAGCTTAGTGGCCCAGAACAATGAGCAGTTCTTC. Amino acid sequence: CASSLVAQNNEQFF.

The chain is built from TRBV9 and TRBJ1-4, with a tentative D call TRBD1 (5 bases). Trimming took off 3 bases at V and 8 bases at J, with 17 bases between the two ends. This CDR3 contains 15 residues. Germline values: CDR1 SGDLS, CDR2 YYNGEE. CDR3 DNA: TGTGCCAGCAGCGCCTCGGACGGCAGGGAAGAAAAACTGTTTTTT. It encodes CASSASDGREEKLFF.

This clonotype was seen more than once but under ten times. The J gene is TRBJ1-1, the V gene TRBV6-2 or TRBV6-3; 7 bases agree with TRBD1. Trimming took 6 bases from V and 1 from J; bases not matched to a gene: 2. The CDR3 contains 13 residues. Germline values: CDR1 MNHEY, CDR2 SVGEGT. The CDR3 DNA sequence: TGTGCCAGCAGACCAGGGGGGAACACTGAAGCTTTCTTT. Protein: CASRPGGNTEAFF.

This clonotype has at least ten counts. The chain employs TRBV12-3 or TRBV12-4 and TRBJ1-4, with D unresolved. V gave up 5 bases and J gave up 0 bases, with 7 bases separating them. The length of the CDR3 is 14 residues. CDR3 protein: CASSHSATNEKLFF. The CDR3 DNA reads as TGTGCCAGCAGTCACAGTGCAACTAATGAAAAACTGTTTTTT.

There are a few counts of this clonotype. The V gene is TRBV7-9, the J gene TRBJ2-7; D remains ambiguous. The ends were cut back, 5 bases at V and 2 bases at J, with 13 bases in the middle. The CDR3 runs to 14 residues. CDR1 and CDR2 (germline): SEHNR, FQNEAQ (reference sequence). As DNA, the CDR3 is TGTGCCAGCAGCGACCCGCAGAATGCCTACGAGCAGTACTTC. It codes for CASSDPQNAYEQYF.

The table lists this clonotype with many counts. The chain recombines TRBV18 with TRBJ1-2, with D maybe TRBD1 (5 bases). Germline V gene data show CDR1 as KGHSH and CDR2 as LQKENI. CDR3 length: 15 residues. The V end was cut by 2 bases, the J end by 4 bases, with 14 bases between. For the CDR3, the DNA is TGTGCCAGCTCACCAGAGGACAACGTTTTCTATGGCTACACCTTC. It is translated as CASSPEDNVFYGYTF.

This clonotype was seen a few times. V gene TRBV7-2 combines with J gene TRBJ2-2, with D uncertain. Trimming left V 1 base short and J 3 bases short, with 9 bases between. Germline V gene data show CDR1 as SGHTA and CDR2 as FQGNSA. This CDR3 region has 15 residues. The CDR3 sequence: CASSLDRWDTGELFF. For the CDR3, the DNA is TGTGCCAGCAGCTTAGATAGGTGGGACACCGGGGAGCTGTTTTTT.

On this clonotype itself: A much larger clone differs by one base, so this may be a read error. The chain employs TRBV4-3 and TRBJ2-7; 11 nucleotides align to TRBD2. This CDR3 comprises 15 residues. Germline values: CDR1 LGHNA, CDR2 YSLEER. For the CDR3, the DNA is TGCGCCAACAGCCAAGCTAGCGGGAGGTCCTACGAGCAGTACTTC. This gives the protein CANSQASGRSYEQYF.

This clonotype was counted between two and nine times. The chain links TRBV11-2 to TRBJ1-6; D is ambiguous. In germline, CDR1 is SGHAT, CDR2 FQNNGV. The CDR3 contains 16 residues. Deletions cut 5 bases from V and 4 bases from J, with 15 bases between. The CDR3 spells CASSRPTASYNSPLHF. The CDR3 region has the DNA TGTGCCAGCAGCCGTCCGACGGCTTCGTATAATTCACCCCTCCACTTT.

J is TRBJ2-2 and V is TRBV7-2; TRBD2 might be the D (6 bases). Germline CDR1 and CDR2: SGHTA and FQGNSA. The CDR3 covers 12 residues. CDR3: CGWGDLGGELFF. The CDR3 region has the DNA TGTGGCTGGGGGGACCTGGGGGGGGAGCTGTTTTTT.

The rearrangement joins TRBV4-2 to TRBJ2-1; 9 positions agree with TRBD2. The trim removed 0 bases at V and 3 bases at J, leaving 12 bases unmatched. The germline gives CDR1 LGHNA, CDR2 YNFKEQ. The CDR3 consists of 19 residues. The chain's CDR3 is CASSQDWSSGELFYNEQFF. CDR3 sequence (DNA): TGTGCCAGCAGCCAAGATTGGTCTAGCGGGGAACTTTTCTACAATGAGCAGTTCTTC.

This clonotype was recorded once. The CDR3 loop is CASSQDGAGGPRETQYF. CDR3 bases: TGTGCCAGCAGCCAAGATGGAGCGGGAGGGCCAAGGGAGACCCAGTACTTC. This chain joins TRBV4-2 and TRBJ2-5; TRBD2 matches at 10 bases. V lost 0 bases and J lost 5; bases outside the gene matches: 9. CDR1 is LGHNA and CDR2 is YNFKEQ in the germline V gene. The CDR3 is 17 amino acids.

This clonotype was counted between two and nine times. This chain links TRBV5-6 with TRBJ1-2; tentative D call: TRBD1 (5 bases). The CDR3 has 13 residues. The V gene's germline CDR1 is SGHDT and CDR2 YYEEEE. Trimming shortened V by 0 bases and J by 8 bases, and 11 bases separated the two germline ends. The DNA of the CDR3 is TGTGCCAGCAGCTTGGAGGGGCTTCTGGGCTACACCTTC. Amino acids: CASSLEGLLGYTF. Full variable domain (remainder filled in from reference TRBV5-6 and TRBJ1-2): DAGVTQSPTHLIKTRGQQVTLRCSPKSGHDTVSWYQQALGQGPQFIFQYYEEEERQRGNFPDRFSGHQFPNYSSELNVNALLLGDSALYLCASSLEGLLGYTFGSGTRLTVV.

This clonotype was observed a handful of times. This rearrangement joins TRBV6-5 to TRBJ2-6; D remains ambiguous. The germline V and J ends were trimmed by 4 bases and 2 bases, with 21 bases remaining between them. Germline values: CDR1 MNHEY, CDR2 SVGAGI. The CDR3 covers 19 residues. The CDR3 spells CASSSRVKEIIPGANVLTF. The CDR3 region has the DNA TGTGCCAGCAGTTCTCGGGTCAAAGAAATAATTCCTGGGGCCAACGTCCTGACTTTC.

This chain joins TRBV10-3 and TRBJ2-1; TRBD1 matches 8 bases. CDR1 and CDR2 (germline): ENHRY, SYGVKD. The CDR3 has 13 residues. V trimming: 10 bases; J trimming: 7 bases; junction bases outside the gene matches: 9. This CDR3 reads CASTGTGSNEQFF. The CDR3, as DNA: TGTGCCAGCACCGGGACAGGTAGTAATGAGCAGTTCTTC.

The rearrangement joins TRBV4-2 to TRBJ2-1, with unresolved D. This CDR3 comprises 13 residues. V lost 2 bases and J 7 bases, leaving 9 bases between the germline ends. Germline lookup yields CDR1 LGHNA and CDR2 YNFKEQ. The CDR3 protein is CASSQRVVNEQFF. CDR3 bases: TGTGCCAGCAGCCAAAGGGTGGTGAATGAGCAGTTCTTC.

V and J are TRBV9 and TRBJ2-2; possible D gene TRBD2, 6 bases. Germline CDR1 and CDR2: SGDLS and YYNGEE. This CDR3 has 16 amino acids. Trimming took 0 bases from V and 0 from J, leaving 9 bases between them. The CDR3 is CASSVVGGSNTGELFF. The CDR3 coding sequence is TGTGCCAGCAGCGTAGTGGGGGGTTCGAACACCGGGGAGCTGTTTTTT.

This chain connects TRBV12-3 or TRBV12-4 to TRBJ2-3; 9 nucleotides agree with TRBD2. J gave up 4 bases and V 6 bases, and 17 bases lay outside the gene matches. The CDR3 length is 18 residues. The CDR3 DNA reads TGTGCCAGCAGCCCCGAGAGGGGTAGCGGGAGAAGCGCAGATACGCAGTATTTT. Translation gives CASSPERGSGRSADTQYF.

This chain connects TRBV5-1 to TRBJ2-1, with D perhaps TRBD2 (6 bases). CDR1 is SGHRS, CDR2 YFSETQ, per germline. CDR3 size: 13 residues. The V end lost 2 bases, the J end lost 8 bases, and 11 bases lay between the germline ends. The CDR3 DNA is TGCGCCAGCAGCTTACGCGGAGGGGATGAGCAGTTCTTC. It specifies CASSLRGGDEQFF.

As to this clonotype: The junction does not match germline at one end; this may be a read error. The chain employs TRBV20-1 and TRBJ2-3; 7 bases line up with TRBD1. The germline V gene has CDR1 DFQATT and CDR2 SNEGSKA (reference sequence). This CDR3 comprises 15 residues. The CDR3 DNA reads TGCGGTGCTGATCCCGAGGACAGGAGAACAGATACGCAGTATTTT. Protein sequence: CGADPEDRRTDTQYF.

The chain couples TRBV4-1 to TRBJ1-5; 9 bases align to TRBD1. Looked up from germline, CDR1 is MGHRA and CDR2 is YSYEKL. The trim removed 2 bases at V and 8 bases at J, leaving 10 bases unmatched. The CDR3 extends over 16 amino acids. CDR3 residues: CASSQPNGQGSEPQHF. Here the CDR3 DNA reads TGCGCCAGCAGCCAACCGAATGGACAGGGGAGCGAGCCCCAGCATTTT.

The rearrangement links TRBV12-3 or TRBV12-4 to TRBJ1-5; the D is unclear. The CDR3 extends over 17 amino acids. V was trimmed by 1 base and J by 0 bases, leaving 13 bases between them. The CDR3 loop reads CASSLDSGPYSNQPQHF. DNA for the CDR3: TGTGCCAGCAGTTTAGACAGTGGACCATATAGCAATCAGCCCCAGCATTTT.

The rearrangement links TRBV12-3 or TRBV12-4 to TRBJ1-1; perhaps TRBD1 as D (5 bases). Trimming removed 7 bases at V and 5 bases at J, with 11 bases between. This CDR3 is built from 12 residues. The CDR3, as DNA: TGTGCCAGCACCTTGGGGGGAACTGAAGCTTTCTTT. Amino acids: CASTLGGTEAFF.

The V and J genes are TRBV20-1 and TRBJ1-3, with 8 positions matching TRBD1. The germline gives CDR1 DFQATT, CDR2 SNEGSKA (reference sequence). CDR3 length: 14 residues. The V segment lost 6 bases and the J segment 2 bases; nucleotides outside the gene matches: 6. The CDR3 region has the DNA TGCAGTGCCGGGGGCAGGGGGCCTGGAAACACCATATATTTT. It encodes CSAGGRGPGNTIYF.